Presented here are 11 T cell receptor beta chains from one specimen sequenced in a study of shared clonotypes between healthy human individuals. Some clones are missing from TCRdb's copy, which holds only in-frame ones; the method was immunoSEQ multiplex PCR. The table shows approximately 470,000 clones, with 60% to 80% occurring only once. Sequencing was performed on PBMCs. The origin of the receptors is a woman in her 40s in good health. Some clones in this sample may be carry-over from other donors' samples.

This clone is a singleton in its sample. The chain carries TRBV2 and TRBJ2-5, with 9 bases identical to TRBD1. V dropped 6 bases and J dropped 5; count of bases not matched to a gene: 4. Germline-derived CDR1 and CDR2 are SNHLY and FYNNEI. The CDR3 totals 13 residues. DNA of the CDR3: TGTGCCAGCAGAGGGGACAGGGTCGAGACCCAGTACTTC. This codes for CASRGDRVETQYF.

The chain is built from TRBV7-9 and TRBJ1-2, with 7 bases aligning to TRBD1. The germline CDR1 and CDR2 sequences are SEHNR and FQNEAQ (reference sequence). There are 16 residues in the CDR3. With V trimmed by 8 bases and J by 5 bases, 17 bases remained unmatched. The CDR3 bases are TGTGCCAGCGCCCCCCTCGGGCAGGGGGAGGATTATGGCTACACCTTC. Its protein is CASAPLGQGEDYGYTF. Combining the CDR3 with reference TRBV7-9 and TRBJ1-2 gives the whole variable domain DTGVSQNPRHKITKRGQNVTFRCDPISEHNRLYWYRQTLGQGPEFLTYFQNEAQLEKSRLLSDRFSAERPKGSFSTLEIQRTEQGDSAMYLCASAPLGQGEDYGYTFGSGTRLTVV.

J is TRBJ1-2 and V is TRBV2; 9 nucleotides agree with TRBD1. This CDR3 spans 14 amino acids. V lost 4 bases to trimming and J lost 2 bases; unmatched junction nucleotides: 2. Germline V CDR1 and CDR2: SNHLY, FYNNEI. The CDR3 reads CASSGQGDNYGYTF. In DNA, the CDR3 is TGTGCCAGCAGTGGACAGGGGGACAACTATGGCTACACCTTC.

Of note for this clone: The sample contains more than one DNA sequence encoding this CDR3. J is TRBJ1-5 and V is TRBV30; unclear D gene. Germline CDR1 GTSNPN, CDR2 SVGIG (reference sequence). The CDR3 contains 13 residues. Trimming removed 2 bases at V and 4 bases at J, with 9 bases between. CDR3 residues: CAWSRGPNQPQHF. The CDR3 coding sequence is TGTGCCTGGAGTAGAGGTCCTAATCAGCCCCAGCATTTT. Drawing the rest from reference TRBV30 and TRBJ1-5, the complete variable domain is SQTIHQWPATLVQPVGSPLSLECTVEGTSNPNLYWYRQAAGRGLQLLFYSVGIGQISSEVPQNLSASRPQDRQFILSSKKLLLSDSGFYLCAWSRGPNQPQHFGDGTRLSIL.

This chain joins TRBV21-1 and TRBJ2-7; the D call in the table, TRBD1, was not verified against the DNA. TRBV21-1 is a known pseudogene. This CDR3 comprises 15 residues. The CDR3 nucleotides read TGTGCCAGCATCTCCGGGACAGGGGACACCTCTGAGCAGTACTTC. It encodes CASISGTGDTSEQYF.

This clone was seen just once. This chain uses TRBV6-6 with TRBJ1-1, with a weak D call TRBD1 (6 bases). The length of the CDR3 is 13 residues. The V end was cut by 9 bases, the J end by 0 bases, with 11 bases between. Per the germline V gene, CDR1 is MNHNY and CDR2 is SVGAGI (reference sequence). In DNA form, the CDR3 reads TGTGCCAGTTACAGGGAAATGAACACTGAAGCTTTCTTT. Translation: CASYREMNTEAFF.

Of note for this clone: This same CDR3 is encoded by further DNA sequences in the sample. V usage is TRBV30 and J usage is TRBJ2-3; D gene uncertain. Germline CDR1 is GTSNPN and CDR2 is SVGIG (reference sequence). V was cut by 0 bases and J by 6 bases, with 7 bases left in between. This CDR3 is 12 amino acids long. CDR3 in amino acids: CAWSVLGDTQYF. The CDR3 coding sequence is TGTGCCTGGAGTGTACTTGGTGATACGCAGTATTTT.

The gene calls are TRBV2 and TRBJ2-7, with TRBD1 matching over 11 bases. With V trimmed by 6 bases and J by 0 bases, 4 bases remained unmatched. This CDR3 is built from 15 residues. From germline, CDR1 is SNHLY and CDR2 FYNNEI. CDR3 sequence (DNA): TGTGCCAGCAGCGCCGGGACAGGGGGCTCCTACGAGCAGTACTTC. It codes for CASSAGTGGSYEQYF.

Points on this clone: Given a far larger clone just one base away, this is likely a sequencing read error. The conserved phenylalanine or tryptophan is not found at the CDR3 terminus, so this likely reflects a read error. The chain is built from TRBV6-1 and TRBJ1-6, with D perhaps TRBD1 (6 bases). CDR1 and CDR2 (germline): MNHNS, SASEGT. This CDR3 has 13 amino acids. V was pared by 1 base and J by 12 bases, with 10 bases between. The DNA of the CDR3 is TGTGCCAGCAGTGAAGTTTCAGGGGAACCCCTCCACTCT. Its translation: CASSEVSGEPLHS.

DNA for the CDR3: TGTGCCAGCTGGCCGGGACACCCTAATGAAAAACTGTTTTTT. Translated: CASWPGHPNEKLFF. This rearrangement joins TRBV28 to TRBJ1-4; tentative D call: TRBD1 (6 bases). CDR3 length: 14 residues. V was clipped by 8 bases and J by 3 bases, with 13 bases between them. Germline lookup yields CDR1 MDHEN and CDR2 SYDVKM.

V usage is TRBV7-9 and J usage is TRBJ2-2, with no clear D. The V gene's germline CDR1 is SEHNR and CDR2 FQNEAQ (reference sequence). The germline V and J ends were trimmed by 5 bases and 1 base, with 11 bases remaining between them. The CDR3 is 15 amino acids. The DNA for the CDR3 is TGTGCCAGCAGCCCGTCCGCTCTGAACACCGGGGAGCTGTTTTTT. Translation: CASSPSALNTGELFF.